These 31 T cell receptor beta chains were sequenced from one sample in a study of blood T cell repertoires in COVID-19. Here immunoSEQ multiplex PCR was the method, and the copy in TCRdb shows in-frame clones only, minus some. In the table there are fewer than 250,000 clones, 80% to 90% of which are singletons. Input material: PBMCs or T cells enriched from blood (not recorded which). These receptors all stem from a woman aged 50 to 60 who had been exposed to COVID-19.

Written as DNA, the CDR3 is TGTGCCAGCAGCTTACAGGGTAGGACCGGGGAGCTGTTTTTT. Its translation is CASSLQGRTGELFF. The rearrangement joins TRBV5-4 to TRBJ2-2; possibly TRBD1 for D (6 bases). CDR1 is SGHNT and CDR2 is YYREEE in the germline V gene (reference sequence). The CDR3 has 14 amino acids. V was shortened by 2 bases and J by 5 bases, with 10 bases between the two germline ends.

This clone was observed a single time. Written as DNA, the CDR3 is TGTGCCAGCAGTGAAGACCAGGGTGGTCAGCCCCAGCATTTT. Its translation: CASSEDQGGQPQHF. The chain carries TRBV2 and TRBJ1-5; D might be TRBD1 (5 bases). The CDR3 spans 14 residues. V was pared by 1 base and J by 6 bases, with 10 bases between. Per germline, CDR1 SNHLY and CDR2 FYNNEI.

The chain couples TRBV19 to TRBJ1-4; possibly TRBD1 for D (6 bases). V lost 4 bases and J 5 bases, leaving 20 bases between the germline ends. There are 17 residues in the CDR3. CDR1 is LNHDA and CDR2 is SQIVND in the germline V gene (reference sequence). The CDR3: CASSTYREGPANEKLFF. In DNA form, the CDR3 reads TGTGCCAGTAGTACCTACAGGGAGGGGCCTGCGAATGAAAAACTGTTTTTT.

The CDR3: CASSIFSGRDGYTF. DNA of the CDR3: TGTGCCAGTAGTATCTTCTCGGGAAGAGATGGCTACACCTTC. The chain combines TRBV19 with TRBJ1-2; D remains unclear. V dropped 3 bases and J dropped 6 bases, with 14 bases sitting between them. The CDR3 is made up of 14 amino acids. Germline loops: CDR1 LNHDA, CDR2 SQIVND (reference sequence).

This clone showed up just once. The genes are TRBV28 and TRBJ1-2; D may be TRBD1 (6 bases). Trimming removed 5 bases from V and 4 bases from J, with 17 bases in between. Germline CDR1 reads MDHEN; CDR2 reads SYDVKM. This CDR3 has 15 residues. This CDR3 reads CASSPLTGIVYGYTF. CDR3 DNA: TGTGCCAGCAGTCCCCTTACAGGGATTGTCTATGGCTACACCTTC.

The CDR3 loop reads CASNTDGDEQFF. The CDR3 nucleotides are TGTGCCAGCAACACAGACGGCGATGAGCAGTTCTTC. V and J are TRBV4-2 and TRBJ2-1; no clear D gene. V lost 7 bases, J lost 8 bases, and 12 bases lay in between. The CDR3 has 12 residues. The germline V gene has CDR1 LGHNA and CDR2 YNFKEQ.

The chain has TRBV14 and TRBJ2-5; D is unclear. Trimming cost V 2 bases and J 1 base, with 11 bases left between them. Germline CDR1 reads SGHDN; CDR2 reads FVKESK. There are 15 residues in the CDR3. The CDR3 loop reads CASSQNRPFQETQYF. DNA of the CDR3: TGTGCCAGCAGCCAAAACAGACCCTTCCAAGAGACCCAGTACTTC.

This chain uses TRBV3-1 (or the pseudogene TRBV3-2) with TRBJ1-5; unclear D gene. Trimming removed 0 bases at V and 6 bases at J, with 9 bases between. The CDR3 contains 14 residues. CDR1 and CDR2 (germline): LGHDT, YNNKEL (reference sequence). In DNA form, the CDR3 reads TGTGCCAGCAGCCAAGATACTTCCGCTCAGCCCCAGCATTTT. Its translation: CASSQDTSAQPQHF.

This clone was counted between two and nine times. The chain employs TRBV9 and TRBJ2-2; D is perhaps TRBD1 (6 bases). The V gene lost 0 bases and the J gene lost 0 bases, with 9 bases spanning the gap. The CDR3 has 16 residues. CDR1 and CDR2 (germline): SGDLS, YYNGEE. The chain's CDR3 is CASSVGGRTNTGELFF. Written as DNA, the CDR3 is TGTGCCAGCAGCGTAGGGGGGCGAACGAACACCGGGGAGCTGTTTTTT.

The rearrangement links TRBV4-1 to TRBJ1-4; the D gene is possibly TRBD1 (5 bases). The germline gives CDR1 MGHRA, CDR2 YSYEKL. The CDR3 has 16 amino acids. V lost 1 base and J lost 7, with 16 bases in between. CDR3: CASSQAQEGLAEKLFF. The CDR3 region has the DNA TGCGCCAGCAGCCAAGCCCAGGAGGGGTTGGCTGAAAAACTGTTTTTT.

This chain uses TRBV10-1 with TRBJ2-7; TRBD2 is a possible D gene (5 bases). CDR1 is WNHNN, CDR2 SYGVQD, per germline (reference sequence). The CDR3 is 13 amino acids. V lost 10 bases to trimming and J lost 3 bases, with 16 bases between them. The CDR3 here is CAILRGHGYEQYF. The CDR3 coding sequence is TGCGCCATCCTTCGAGGGCACGGCTACGAGCAGTACTTC.

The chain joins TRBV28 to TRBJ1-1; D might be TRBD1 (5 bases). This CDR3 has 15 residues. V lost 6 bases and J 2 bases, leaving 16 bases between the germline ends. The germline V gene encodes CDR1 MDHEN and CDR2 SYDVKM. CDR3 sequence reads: CASSLAGSGNTEAFF. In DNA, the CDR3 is TGTGCCAGCAGCCTTGCAGGGTCGGGCAACACTGAAGCTTTCTTT.

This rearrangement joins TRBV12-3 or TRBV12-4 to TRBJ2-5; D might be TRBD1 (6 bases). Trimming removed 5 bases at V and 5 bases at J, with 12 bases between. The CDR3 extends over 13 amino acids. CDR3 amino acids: CASSTTGFETQYF. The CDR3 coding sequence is TGTGCCAGCAGTACCACAGGGTTCGAGACCCAGTACTTC.

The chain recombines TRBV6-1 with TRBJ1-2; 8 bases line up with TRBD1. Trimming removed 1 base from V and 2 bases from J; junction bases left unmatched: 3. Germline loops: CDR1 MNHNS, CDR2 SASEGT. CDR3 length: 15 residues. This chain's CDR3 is CASSEGQGRNYGYTF. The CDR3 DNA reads TGTGCCAGCAGTGAAGGACAGGGGCGGAACTATGGCTACACCTTC.

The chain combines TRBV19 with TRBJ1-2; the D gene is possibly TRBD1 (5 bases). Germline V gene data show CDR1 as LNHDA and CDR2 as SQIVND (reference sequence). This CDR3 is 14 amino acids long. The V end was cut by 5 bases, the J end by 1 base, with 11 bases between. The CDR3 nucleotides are TGTGCCAGTAGTGGCACCAGGGATAACTATGGCTACACCTTC. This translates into CASSGTRDNYGYTF.

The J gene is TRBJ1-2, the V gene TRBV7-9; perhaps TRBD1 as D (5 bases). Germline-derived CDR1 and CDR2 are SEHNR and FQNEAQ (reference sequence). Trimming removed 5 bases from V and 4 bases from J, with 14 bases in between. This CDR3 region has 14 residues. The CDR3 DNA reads TGTGCCAGCAGCGCGCCAGGGACTTCCTATGGCTACACCTTC. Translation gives CASSAPGTSYGYTF.

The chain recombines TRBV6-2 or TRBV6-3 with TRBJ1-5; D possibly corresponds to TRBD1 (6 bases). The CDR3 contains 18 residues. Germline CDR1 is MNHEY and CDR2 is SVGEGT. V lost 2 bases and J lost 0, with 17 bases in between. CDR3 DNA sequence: TGTGCCAGCAGTTACGGGACACGCACCAATTATAGCAATCAGCCCCAGCATTTT. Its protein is CASSYGTRTNYSNQPQHF.

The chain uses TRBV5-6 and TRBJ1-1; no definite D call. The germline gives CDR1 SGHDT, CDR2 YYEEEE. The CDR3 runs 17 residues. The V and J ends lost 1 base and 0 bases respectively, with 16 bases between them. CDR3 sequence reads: CASSLLTGSGMNTEAFF. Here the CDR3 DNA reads TGTGCCAGCAGCTTGTTGACGGGGTCTGGCATGAACACTGAAGCTTTCTTT.

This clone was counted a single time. CDR3 loop: CASSPLQGGGPYEQYF. CDR3 in DNA: TGTGCCAGCAGCCCCCTACAGGGGGGGGGCCCCTACGAGCAGTACTTC. The chain joins TRBV7-2 to TRBJ2-7, with D perhaps TRBD1 (8 bases). The CDR3 has 16 amino acids. V lost 5 bases and J 2 bases, leaving 19 bases between the germline ends. CDR1 and CDR2 (germline): SGHTA, FQGNSA.

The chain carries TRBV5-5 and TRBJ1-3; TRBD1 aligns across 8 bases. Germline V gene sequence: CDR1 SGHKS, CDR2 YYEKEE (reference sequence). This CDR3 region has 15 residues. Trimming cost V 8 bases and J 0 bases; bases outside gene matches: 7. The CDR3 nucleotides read TGTGCCAGTAGGGGACAGGTGAACTCTGGAAACACCATATATTTT. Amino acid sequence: CASRGQVNSGNTIYF.

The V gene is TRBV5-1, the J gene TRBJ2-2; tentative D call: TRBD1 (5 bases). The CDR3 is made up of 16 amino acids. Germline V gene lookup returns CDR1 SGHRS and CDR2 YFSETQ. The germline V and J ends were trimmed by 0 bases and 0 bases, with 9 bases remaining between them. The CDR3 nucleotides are TGCGCCAGCAGCTTGGGTGCCAGGGCGAACACCGGGGAGCTGTTTTTT. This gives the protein CASSLGARANTGELFF.

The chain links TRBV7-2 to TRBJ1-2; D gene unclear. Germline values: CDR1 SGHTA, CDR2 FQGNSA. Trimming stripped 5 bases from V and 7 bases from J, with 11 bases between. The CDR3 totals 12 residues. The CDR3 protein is CASSQWAGGYTF. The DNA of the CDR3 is TGTGCCAGCAGCCAATGGGCTGGTGGCTACACCTTC.

CDR3 nucleotides: TGTGCCAGCAGCTCCGCCCCCCGAGACGGGGAGCTGTTTTTT. This translates into CASSSAPRDGELFF. The V call is TRBV7-8, the J call TRBJ2-2; no definite D call. Germline assignment: CDR1 SGHVS and CDR2 FQNEAQ. V lost 4 bases, J lost 7 bases, and 13 bases lay in between. The CDR3 spans 14 residues. Looking up the rest from reference TRBV7-8 and TRBJ2-2 gives the full variable domain: GAGVSQSPRYKVAKRGQDVALRCDPISGHVSLFWYQQALGQGPEFLTYFQNEAQLDKSGLPSDRFFAERPEGSVSTLKIQRTQQEDSAVYLCASSSAPRDGELFFGEGSRLTVL.

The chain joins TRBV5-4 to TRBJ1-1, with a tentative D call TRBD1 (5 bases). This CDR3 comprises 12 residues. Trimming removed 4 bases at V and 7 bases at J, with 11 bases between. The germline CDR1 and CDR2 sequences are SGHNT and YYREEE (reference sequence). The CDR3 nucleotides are TGTGCCAGCAGCGGACAAACAGGTGAAGCTTTCTTT. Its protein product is CASSGQTGEAFF.

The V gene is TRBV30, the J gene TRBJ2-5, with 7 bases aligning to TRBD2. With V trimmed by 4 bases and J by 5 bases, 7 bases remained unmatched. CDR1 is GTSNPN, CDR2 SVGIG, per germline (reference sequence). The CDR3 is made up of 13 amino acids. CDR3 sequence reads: CAWTGRSLETQYF. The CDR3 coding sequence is TGTGCCTGGACCGGGAGGAGCTTGGAGACCCAGTACTTC.

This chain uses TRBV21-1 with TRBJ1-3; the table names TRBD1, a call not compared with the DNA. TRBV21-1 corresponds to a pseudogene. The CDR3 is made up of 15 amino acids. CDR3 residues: CASSKAFGTGEPIYF. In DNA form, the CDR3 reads TGTGCCAGCAGCAAAGCTTTCGGGACAGGGGAGCCCATATATTTT.

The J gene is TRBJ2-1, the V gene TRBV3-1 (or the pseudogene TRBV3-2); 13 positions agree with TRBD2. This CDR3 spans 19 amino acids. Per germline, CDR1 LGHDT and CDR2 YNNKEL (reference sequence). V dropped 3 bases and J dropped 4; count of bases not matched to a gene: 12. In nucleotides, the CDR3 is TGTGCCAGCAGCCACACTAGCGGGGGGGCCCTTCTCACATACAATGAGCAGTTCTTC. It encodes CASSHTSGGALLTYNEQFF.

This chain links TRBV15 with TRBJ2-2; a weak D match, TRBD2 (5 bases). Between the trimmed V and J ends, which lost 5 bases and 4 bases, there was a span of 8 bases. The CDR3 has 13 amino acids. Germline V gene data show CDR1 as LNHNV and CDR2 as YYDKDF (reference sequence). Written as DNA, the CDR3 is TGTGCCACCAGCGGTCGGGGCACCGGGGAGCTGTTTTTT. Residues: CATSGRGTGELFF.

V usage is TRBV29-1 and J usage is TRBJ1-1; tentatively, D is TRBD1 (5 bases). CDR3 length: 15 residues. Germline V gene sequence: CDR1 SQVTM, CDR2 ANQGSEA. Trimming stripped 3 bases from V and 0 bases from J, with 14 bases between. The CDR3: CSVESRGEMNTEAFF. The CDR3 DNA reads TGCAGCGTTGAGTCCCGGGGGGAAATGAACACTGAAGCTTTCTTT.

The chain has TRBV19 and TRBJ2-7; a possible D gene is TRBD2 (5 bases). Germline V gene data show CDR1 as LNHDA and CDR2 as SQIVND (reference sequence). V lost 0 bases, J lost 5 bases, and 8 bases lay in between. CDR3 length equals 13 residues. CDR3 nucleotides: TGTGCCAGTAGTATAGATCGAGGGAACGAGCAGTACTTC. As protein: CASSIDRGNEQYF.

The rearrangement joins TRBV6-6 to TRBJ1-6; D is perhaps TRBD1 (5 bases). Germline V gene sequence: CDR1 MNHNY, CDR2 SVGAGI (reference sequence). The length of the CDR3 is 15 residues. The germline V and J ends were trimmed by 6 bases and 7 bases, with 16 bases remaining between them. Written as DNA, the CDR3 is TGTGCCAGCAGCCCACCGGAGGGGAGGAATTCACCCCTCCACTTT. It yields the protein CASSPPEGRNSPLHF.